The present TCR beta chain was sequenced within a study of T-cell reconstitution after alpha-beta-depleted transplantation in children. The sample holds a few counts of this clonotype. Its target is not known. Preparation of the TCRbeta library used unique molecular identifiers. TCRdb itself ran the PCR reads through MiXCR, one entry per CDR3 protein. This table has 300,000 to 350,000 distinct CDR3 sequences, around 15% appearing once. Notes on the study in general: It was surviving recipient T cells and thymic progenitors that gave some patients high TCRbeta diversity at day 60. The authors attributed T-cell counts and diversity one year after transplant mostly to newly produced T cells. Expanded graft clones, several hundred of them, were reportedly the source of alpha-beta T cells about two months after transplant.

There are 14 residues in the CDR3. Looked up from germline, CDR1 is SNHLY and CDR2 is FYNNEI. The material sequenced was PBMCs, mostly from graft donor cells, taken 360 days after TCRalphabeta/CD19-depleted stem cell transplant. This chain links TRBV2 with TRBJ2-5; TRBD2 matches at 10 bases. The receptor was derived from a male patient aged 2 to 9 who had a stem cell transplant for acute lymphoblastic leukemia, so the T cells may come from the graft donor. The CDR3 protein is CAEAGGPRGETQYF. Here the CDR3 DNA reads TGTGCAGAAGCGGGAGGGCCGAGGGGGGAGACCCAGTACTTC.